This is a list of T cell receptor beta chains from one sample in a study of control samples from healthy donors and cancer patients. Method: immunoSEQ multiplex PCR; TCRdb's copy keeps in-frame clones and lacks some. The sample records fewer than 200,000 clones, roughly 95% being singletons. Sequences were obtained from blood. Receptors originate from a woman aged 55-70 years in good health. Each CDR3 is given with its conserved first and last residue. A D gene is named only where the DNA matches it firmly. Size values are once, few and many counts, or a class for expanded clones, and some rows have none.

D	V	size	J	DNA	CDR3
.	TRBV6-4	.	TRBJ2-1	TGTGCCAGCAGTGACTGGACGGGCAATGAGCAGTTCTTC	CASSDWTGNEQFF
.	TRBV2	.	TRBJ1-1	TGTGCCAGCAGATACCGGACGAACACTGAAGCTTTCTTT	CASRYRTNTEAFF
.	TRBV6-5	.	TRBJ1-2	TGTGCCAGCAGTTACGGGATGGGTCCTAACTATGGCTACACCTTC	CASSYGMGPNYGYTF
.	TRBV27	.	TRBJ1-1	TGTGCCAGCAGTTTCTCACGGAGCACTGAAGCTTTCTTT	CASSFSRSTEAFF
.	TRBV5-1	.	TRBJ1-4	TGCGCCAGCAGCCCGCTGGGGACAACTAATGAAAAACTGTTTTTT	CASSPLGTTNEKLFF
TRBD1	TRBV9	.	TRBJ1-5	TGTGCCAGCAGCAAAGGACAGGGCGGCCAGCCCCAGCATTTT	CASSKGQGGQPQHF
.	TRBV20-1	.	TRBJ2-1	TGCAGTGCTAGTGGGGCCGACAATGAGCAGTTCTTC	CSASGADNEQFF
.	TRBV19	.	TRBJ2-3	TGTGCCAGTAGTATGTCGGTGGGCAACACAGATACGCAGTATTTT	CASSMSVGNTDTQYF
TRBD2	TRBV7-2	.	TRBJ2-2	TGTGCCAGCAGCTTAGAAGTACTAGCGGGGACCGGGGAGCTGTTTTTT	CASSLEVLAGTGELFF
.	TRBV30	.	TRBJ1-4	TGTGCCTGGAGTGTAACCGGGACGAATGAAAAACTGTTTTTT	CAWSVTGTNEKLFF
.	TRBV5-1	.	TRBJ2-2	TGCGCCAGCAGCTTCGACCAGAACACCGGGGAGCTGTTTTTT	CASSFDQNTGELFF
.	TRBV5-6	.	TRBJ1-4	TGTGCCAGCAGCTTTTATTGGAACGGAACTAATGAAAAACTGTTTTTT	CASSFYWNGTNEKLFF
.	TRBV6-5	.	TRBJ1-3	TGTGCCAGCAGTTACTCCGCAGTTAGCTCTGGAAACACCATATATTTT	CASSYSAVSSGNTIYF
TRBD1	TRBV25-1	.	TRBJ2-7	TGTGCCAGCAGTCTCCCAGGGACAGGGGGCAGGGAGCAGTACTTC	CASSLPGTGGREQYF
TRBD2	TRBV6-5	.	TRBJ2-7	TGTGCCAGCAGTTATAGGCGGGGGGGCCACTACGAGCAGTACTTC	CASSYRRGGHYEQYF
TRBD2	TRBV5-1	.	TRBJ2-3	TGCGCCAGCAGCCCCGGACTAGCAACCACAGATACGCAGTATTTT	CASSPGLATTDTQYF
.	TRBV4-2	.	TRBJ2-4	TGTGCCAGCAGCCAAGATCTCGCGGCAGGGGTGGAAAACATTCAGTACTTC	CASSQDLAAGVENIQYF
.	TRBV7-8	.	TRBJ1-1	TGTGCCAGCAGCTTAGTCCCGGGAAAGAACACTGAAGCTTTCTTT	CASSLVPGKNTEAFF
.	TRBV14	.	TRBJ1-1	TGTGCCAGCAGCCTGTCTCCGAACACTGAAGCTTTCTTT	CASSLSPNTEAFF
.	TRBV7-2	.	TRBJ1-3	TGTGCCAGCAGCTTTTTAGGGGCCGGTGGAAACACCATATATTTT	CASSFLGAGGNTIYF
.	TRBV5-6	.	TRBJ2-1	TGTGCCAGCAGTTTACAGGGCGATGAGCAGTTCTTC	CASSLQGDEQFF
.	TRBV6-6	.	TRBJ1-5	TGTGCCAGCAGCTTCGACGGGAATCAGCCCCAGCATTTT	CASSFDGNQPQHF
.	TRBV18	once	TRBJ2-2	TGTGCCAGCTCACGCGGACTCGAGGGTACCGGGGAGCTGTTTTTT	CASSRGLEGTGELFF
.	TRBV20-1	.	TRBJ1-2	TGCAGTGCTAGTGGGAGTTCTAACTATGGCTACACCTTC	CSASGSSNYGYTF
.	TRBV18	.	TRBJ1-4	TGTGCCAGCTCACCACCTCCTAGTGGTGAAAAACTGTTTTTT	CASSPPPSGEKLFF
.	TRBV19	.	TRBJ1-3	TGTGCCAGTAGTACCCGCCAGGGCTCTGGAAACACCATATATTTT	CASSTRQGSGNTIYF
.	TRBV15	.	TRBJ1-1	TGTGCCACCAGCCCGGCAGAGCTGAACACTGAAGCTTTCTTT	CATSPAELNTEAFF
.	TRBV20-1	.	TRBJ1-2	TGCAGTGCCACCCCAGGGGGCTACACCTTC	CSATPGGYTF
.	TRBV6-5	.	TRBJ1-2	TGTGCCAGCACCATCAAAGGTGGGGGGATGGGTGGCTACACCTTC	CASTIKGGGMGGYTF
.	TRBV7-9	.	TRBJ1-2	TGTGCCAGCAGCTTGGTAGGGGATTCATCCCTCTATGGCTACACCTTC	CASSLVGDSSLYGYTF
.	TRBV9	once	TRBJ1-2	TGTGCCAGCAGCCCGGACCCGGGGACGGCGGGCTACACCTTC	CASSPDPGTAGYTF
.	TRBV6-2/TRBV6-3	.	TRBJ1-6	TGTGCCAGCAGTTACGCAGGAATCGATTCACCCCTCCACTTT	CASSYAGIDSPLHF
.	TRBV19	.	TRBJ2-1	TGTGCCAGTAGTAGTCAGGGATACAATGAGCAGTTCTTC	CASSSQGYNEQFF
TRBD1	TRBV18	.	TRBJ1-6	TGTGCCAGCTCCCCGGGACAGGGGGGTGTTTCACCCCTCCACTTT	CASSPGQGGVSPLHF
TRBD1	TRBV25-1	.	TRBJ1-5	TGTGCCAGCAGCATACAGGGGGAGACGCCCCAGCATTTT	CASSIQGETPQHF
TRBD1	TRBV25-1	.	TRBJ1-6	TGTGCCAGCAGTGAATCCAACAGGGGTAATTCACCCCTCCACTTT	CASSESNRGNSPLHF
.	TRBV4-2	once	TRBJ2-7	TGTGCCAGCAGCCAAGGGGCAGAGGTGTACTTC	CASSQGAEVYF
.	TRBV7-2	.	TRBJ2-1	TGTGCCAGCAGCTTAGTGGGGACTGAGCAGTTCTTC	CASSLVGTEQFF
.	TRBV7-7	.	TRBJ2-3	TGTGCTAGCAGCAAACTAGCAGATACGCAGTATTTT	CASSKLADTQYF
.	TRBV6-5	.	TRBJ2-1	TGTGCCAGCAGTTACTCTGGAGGCAAAGGGCAGTTCTTC	CASSYSGGKGQFF
.	TRBV18	.	TRBJ1-1	TGTGCCAGCTCCCTACAAGGAGACACGACGAACACTGAAGCTTTCTTT	CASSLQGDTTNTEAFF
TRBD2	TRBV11-2	once	TRBJ2-1	TGTGCCAGCAGTGGAGCGGGGGCGAGCTCCTACAATGAGCAGTTCTTC	CASSGAGASSYNEQFF
.	TRBV24-1	once	TRBJ1-5	TGTGCCACCAGTGATAAGGCTAGCAATCAGCCCCAGCATTTT	CATSDKASNQPQHF
.	TRBV4-3	.	TRBJ2-4	TGCGCCAGCAGCCAAGATAGGACGGGAGACATTCAGTACTTC	CASSQDRTGDIQYF
.	TRBV28	.	TRBJ2-3	TGTGCCAGCAGTTTGGTCGCGGGGATTACAGATACGCAGTATTTT	CASSLVAGITDTQYF
TRBD1	TRBV7-2	.	TRBJ1-5	TGTGCCAGCAGCGCCAATCCGGGACAGGGGGCTAGCAATCAGCCCCAGCATTTT	CASSANPGQGASNQPQHF
.	TRBV5-1	.	TRBJ1-2	TGCGCCAGCAGCTTATCCGGGACCCTAAGCCAGTCTGGCTACACCTTC	CASSLSGTLSQSGYTF
.	TRBV11-2	.	TRBJ2-3	TGTGCCAGCAGCCCAAATACCCCAGATACGCAGTATTTT	CASSPNTPDTQYF
TRBD1	TRBV7-9	.	TRBJ2-7	TGTGCCAGCAGCTCTCGGGACAGATCCTACGAGCAGTACTTC	CASSSRDRSYEQYF
.	TRBV11-2	.	TRBJ1-1	TGTGCCAGCAGCCCCCATTCTACACGGAACACTGAAGCTTTCTTT	CASSPHSTRNTEAFF
.	TRBV3-1/TRBV3-2	once	TRBJ1-2	TGTGCCAGCAGCCAAGAGGGTTACGGAGGCTACACCTTC	CASSQEGYGGYTF